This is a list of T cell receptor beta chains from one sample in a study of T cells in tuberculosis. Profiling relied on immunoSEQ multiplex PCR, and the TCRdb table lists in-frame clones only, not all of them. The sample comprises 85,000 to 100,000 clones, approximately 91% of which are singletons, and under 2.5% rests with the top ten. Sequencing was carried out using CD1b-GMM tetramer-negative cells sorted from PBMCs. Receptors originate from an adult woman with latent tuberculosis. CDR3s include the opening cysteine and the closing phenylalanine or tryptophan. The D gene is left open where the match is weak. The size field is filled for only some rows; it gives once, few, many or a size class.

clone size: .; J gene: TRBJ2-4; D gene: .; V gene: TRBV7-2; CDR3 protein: CASSPPGVAKNIQYF; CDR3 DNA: TGTGCCAGCAGCCCTCCAGGGGTGGCCAAAAACATTCAGTACTTC
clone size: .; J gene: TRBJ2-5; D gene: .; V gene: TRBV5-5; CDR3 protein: CASSLEGGWQETQYF; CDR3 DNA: TGTGCCAGCAGCTTGGAGGGGGGGTGGCAAGAGACCCAGTACTTC
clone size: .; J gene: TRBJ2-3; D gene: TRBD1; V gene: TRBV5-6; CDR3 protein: CASSSGQGVDTQYF; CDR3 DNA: TGTGCCAGCAGCTCCGGACAGGGCGTAGATACGCAGTATTTT
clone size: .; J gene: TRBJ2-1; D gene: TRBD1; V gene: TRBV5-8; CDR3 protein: CASSTGDQWVNEQFF; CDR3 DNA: TGTGCCAGCAGCACAGGGGACCAGTGGGTCAATGAGCAGTTCTTC
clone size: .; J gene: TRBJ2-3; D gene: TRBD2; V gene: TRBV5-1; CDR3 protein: CASSLGSGGFTDTQYF; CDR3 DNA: TGCGCCAGCAGCTTAGGTAGCGGGGGTTTCACAGATACGCAGTATTTT
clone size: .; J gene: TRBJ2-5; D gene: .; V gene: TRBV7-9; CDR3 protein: CASSLSGGETQYF; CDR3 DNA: TGTGCCAGCAGCTTATCCGGGGGAGAGACCCAGTACTTC
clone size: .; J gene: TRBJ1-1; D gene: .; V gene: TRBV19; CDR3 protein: CASSNHREDEAFF; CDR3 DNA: TGTGCCAGTAGTAATCACCGGGAGGACGAAGCTTTCTTT
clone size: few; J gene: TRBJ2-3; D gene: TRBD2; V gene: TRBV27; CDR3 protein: CASSSRTSGAPSTDTQYF; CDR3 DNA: TGTGCCAGCAGTTCTCGGACTAGCGGGGCCCCTAGCACAGATACGCAGTATTTT
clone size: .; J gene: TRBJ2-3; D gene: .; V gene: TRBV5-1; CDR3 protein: CASSLEGVDTQYF; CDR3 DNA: TGCGCCAGCAGCTTGGAAGGGGTAGATACGCAGTATTTT
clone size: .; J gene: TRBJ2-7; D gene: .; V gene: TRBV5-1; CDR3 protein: CASSSDGQAGGYEQYF; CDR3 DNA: TGCGCCAGCAGCTCAGACGGACAGGCCGGGGGATACGAGCAGTACTTC
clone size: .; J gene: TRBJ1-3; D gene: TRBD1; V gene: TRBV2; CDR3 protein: CASRGDRVSGNTIYF; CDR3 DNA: TGTGCCAGCCGGGGAGACAGGGTGTCCGGAAACACCATATATTTT
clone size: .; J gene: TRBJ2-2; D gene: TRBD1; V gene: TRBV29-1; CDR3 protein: CSVTGVTGELFF; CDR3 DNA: TGCAGCGTTACAGGGGTCACCGGGGAGCTGTTTTTT
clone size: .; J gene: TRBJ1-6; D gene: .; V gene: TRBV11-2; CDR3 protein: CASSNRDGRSPLHF; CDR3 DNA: TGTGCCAGCAGCAACAGGGACGGGCGGTCACCCCTCCACTTT
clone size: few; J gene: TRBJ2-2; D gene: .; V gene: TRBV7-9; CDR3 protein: CASSPGGTGELFF; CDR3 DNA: TGTGCCAGCAGCCCCGGAGGGACCGGGGAGCTGTTTTTT
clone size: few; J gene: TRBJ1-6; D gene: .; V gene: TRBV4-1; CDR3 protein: CASSLEVPYNSPLHF; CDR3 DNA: TGCGCCAGCAGCCTGGAGGTCCCCTATAATTCACCCCTCCACTTT
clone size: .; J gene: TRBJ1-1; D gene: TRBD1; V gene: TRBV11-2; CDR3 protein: CASSDRRQGNTEAFF; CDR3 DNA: TGTGCCAGCAGCGATAGAAGACAGGGGAACACTGAAGCTTTCTTT
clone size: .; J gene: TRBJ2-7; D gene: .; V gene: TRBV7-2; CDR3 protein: CASSLSGFSYEQYF; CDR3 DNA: TGTGCCAGCAGCCTATCAGGGTTTTCCTACGAGCAGTACTTC
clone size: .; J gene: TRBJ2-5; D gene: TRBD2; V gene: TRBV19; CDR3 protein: CASSIGALAGKETQYF; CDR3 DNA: TGTGCCAGTAGTATAGGTGCGCTAGCGGGGAAAGAGACCCAGTACTTC
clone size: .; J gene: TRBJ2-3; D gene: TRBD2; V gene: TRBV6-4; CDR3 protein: CASSDSGGGTDTQYF; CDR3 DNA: TGTGCCAGCAGTGATAGCGGGGGTGGCACAGATACGCAGTATTTT
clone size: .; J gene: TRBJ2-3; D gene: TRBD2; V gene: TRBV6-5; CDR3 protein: CASSSYRDYGTDTQYF; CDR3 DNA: TGTGCCAGCAGTTCCTACCGGGACTACGGGACAGATACGCAGTATTTT
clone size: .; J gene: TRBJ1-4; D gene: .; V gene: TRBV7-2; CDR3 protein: CASSLGDTAYNEKLFF; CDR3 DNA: TGTGCCAGCAGCTTAGGGGACACTGCCTACAATGAAAAACTGTTTTTT
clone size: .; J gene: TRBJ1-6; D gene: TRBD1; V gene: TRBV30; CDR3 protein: CAWRGLDRVYNSPLHF; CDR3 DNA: TGTGCCTGGAGGGGCCTTGACAGGGTATATAATTCACCCCTCCACTTT
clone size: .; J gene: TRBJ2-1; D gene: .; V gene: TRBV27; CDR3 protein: CASSFAVGAAYYNEQFF; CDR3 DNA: TGTGCCAGCAGTTTCGCCGTGGGGGCAGCTTACTACAATGAGCAGTTCTTC